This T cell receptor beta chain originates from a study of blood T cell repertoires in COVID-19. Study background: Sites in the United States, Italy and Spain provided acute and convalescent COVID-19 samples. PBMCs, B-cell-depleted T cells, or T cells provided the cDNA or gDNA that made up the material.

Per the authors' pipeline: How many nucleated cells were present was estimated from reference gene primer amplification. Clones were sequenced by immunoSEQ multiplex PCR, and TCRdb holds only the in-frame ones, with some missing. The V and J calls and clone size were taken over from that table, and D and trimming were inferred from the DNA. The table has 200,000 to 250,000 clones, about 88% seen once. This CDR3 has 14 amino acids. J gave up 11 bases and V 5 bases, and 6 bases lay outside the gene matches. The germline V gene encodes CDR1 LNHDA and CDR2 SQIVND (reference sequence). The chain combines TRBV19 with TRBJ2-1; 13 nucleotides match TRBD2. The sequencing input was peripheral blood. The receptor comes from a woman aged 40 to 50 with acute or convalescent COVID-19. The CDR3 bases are TGTGCCAGTAGTCCGGGACTAGCGGGGCGGCAGCAGTTCTTC. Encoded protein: CASSPGLAGRQQFF.